This paragraph reports one T cell receptor beta chain. Unrecorded immune exposure was likely among donors, who were nominally healthy when sampled. The PCR ran on 60 Vbeta and 13 Jbeta primers. Libraries were prepared by immunoSEQ multiplex PCR; TCRdb keeps only in-frame clonotypes and omits some of them. The sample holds about 130,000 clones, roughly 79% seen once. This entry is derived from a study of cytomegalovirus exposure and HLA in healthy donors. Study-level background: Researchers found that more than 70% of about 400 genotyped donors fell within the Caucasian-associated ancestry cluster.

The receptor was derived from a man between 18 and 29 years old in good health and CMV-seronegative. Sequenced input: PBMCs.

The CDR3: CSVESWDRAYEQYF. DNA of the CDR3: TGCAGCGTTGAGTCGTGGGACAGGGCCTACGAGCAGTACTTC. The chain combines TRBV29-1 with TRBJ2-7; 9 bases agree with TRBD1. The CDR3 runs to 14 residues. The J segment lost 2 bases and the V segment lost 3 bases, leaving 5 bases of the junction unmatched. In germline, CDR1 is SQVTM, CDR2 ANQGSEA.